This entry lists 24 T cell receptor beta chains sequenced from one sample in a study of tumor-infiltrating lymphocytes in primary liver carcinoma. A constant-region primer primed TCR beta cDNA synthesis from 400 to 550 ng of total RNA. Generation of the TCR beta libraries relied on three nested multiplex PCR rounds using slightly modified ARM-PCR. PCR rounds one and two used TRBV1-TRBV30 forward primers with a C-beta reverse primer for around 11 cycles each. Each CDR3 protein gets one entry after TCRdb re-called the multiplex PCR reads with MiXCR. The sample lists 310,000 or so distinct CDR3 sequences, approximately 58% occurring once. The study extracted blood RNA from unsorted whole blood and also extracted germline DNA. The specimen sequenced was peripheral blood. Receptor source: a woman in her thirties with primary liver carcinoma and hepatitis B virus infection.

This clonotype was counted between two and nine times. This likely comes from a read error, as the CDR3 has no conserved phenylalanine or tryptophan at its end. V is TRBV29-1 and J is TRBJ2-7, with 8 bases that match TRBD2. The CDR3 extends over 13 amino acids. The V gene end was trimmed by 6 bases and the J gene end by 2 bases; junction bases not matched to a gene: 6. Germline CDR1 SQVTM, CDR2 ANQGSEA. CDR3 region: CSVIAGSTYEQYL. Written as DNA, the CDR3 is TGCAGCGTAATAGCGGGATCAACCTACGAGCAGTACCTC.

The J gene is TRBJ1-5, the V gene TRBV28, with no clear D. Germline lookup yields CDR1 MDHEN and CDR2 SYDVKM. Trimming cost V 4 bases and J 1 base, with 5 bases left between them. The CDR3 spans 13 residues. The chain's CDR3 is CASSSPSNQPQHF. The CDR3 DNA follows: TGTGCCAGCAGTTCCCCGAGCAATCAGCCCCAGCATTTT.

On this clonotype: One junction end disagrees with the germline gene, perhaps due to a read error. V is TRBV6-2 or TRBV6-3 and J is TRBJ2-1; 10 bases align to TRBD2. Germline CDR1 and CDR2: MNHEY and SVGEGT. This CDR3 has 22 residues. Here the CDR3 reads CARSYSMSLAGVGYCSYNEQFF. The DNA for the CDR3 is TGTGCCAGGAGTTACTCGATGAGTCTAGCGGGAGTGGGGTATTGCTCCTACAATGAGCAGTTCTTC.

This clonotype was seen many times. The rearrangement joins TRBV12-3 or TRBV12-4 to TRBJ2-7; the match to TRBD2 covers 11 bases. The CDR3 extends over 18 amino acids. V was clipped by 1 base and J by 0 bases; unmatched bases: 8. The CDR3 DNA reads TGTGCCAGCAGTTTAGGGGGCGGACTAGCGGGTATCTCCTACGAGCAGTACTTC. This gives the protein CASSLGGGLAGISYEQYF.

The J gene is TRBJ2-1, the V gene TRBV4-3; TRBD2 matches 10 bases. CDR1 is LGHNA and CDR2 is YSLEER in the germline V gene. This CDR3 contains 16 residues. CDR3 bases: TGCACTAGCAGCCAGGGGAGACTAGCGGGCGTCAATGAGCAGTTCTTC. Translated, it gives CTSSQGRLAGVNEQFF.

The V call is TRBV5-5, the J call TRBJ2-7; D unclear. The CDR3 is 16 amino acids. From germline, CDR1 is SGHKS and CDR2 YYEKEE (reference sequence). V was cut by 0 bases and J by 0 bases, with 13 bases left in between. The CDR3 here is CASSLAVQQSSYEQYF. CDR3 nucleotides: TGTGCCAGCAGCTTGGCCGTCCAGCAGAGCTCCTACGAGCAGTACTTC.

The sample holds many counts of this clonotype. The chain recombines TRBV6-1 with TRBJ1-1, with D uncertain. The V gene lost 7 bases and the J gene lost 4 bases, with 16 bases spanning the gap. The CDR3 is made up of 14 amino acids. CDR1 is MNHNS and CDR2 is SASEGT in the germline V gene. CDR3 residues: CASTLSSRATEAFF. The CDR3 coding sequence is TGTGCCAGCACGTTGTCGTCTAGGGCCACTGAAGCTTTCTTT.

In this sample, this clonotype turned up a few times. The chain is built from TRBV12-3 or TRBV12-4 and TRBJ1-1, with D perhaps TRBD1 (5 bases). The V end lost 7 bases, the J end lost 4 bases, and 10 bases lay between the germline ends. CDR3 length: 12 residues. Written as DNA, the CDR3 is TGTGCCAGCACCTTGGGGGGCACTGAAGCTTTCTTT. Encoded protein: CASTLGGTEAFF.

Worth noting for this clonotype: One junction end does not reproduce the germline sequence, and a read error may be involved. This sequence joins TRBV7-9 and TRBJ2-7; D unclear. The CDR3 loop spans 11 amino acids. Per the germline V gene, CDR1 is SEHNR and CDR2 is FQNEAQ (reference sequence). CDR3 sequence reads: CASSPLLVNLF. Written as DNA, the CDR3 is TGTGCCAGCAGCCCCCTTTTAGTCAATCTCTTC.

V gene TRBV7-9 combines with J gene TRBJ2-1; 7 bases align to TRBD2. The CDR3 runs 18 residues. Germline CDR1 SEHNR, CDR2 FQNEAQ (reference sequence). The trim removed 5 bases at V and 4 bases at J, leaving 17 bases unmatched. CDR3 region: CASSPQGGASGPYNEQFF. The CDR3 DNA reads as TGTGCCAGCAGCCCGCAGGGTGGGGCTAGCGGACCTTACAATGAGCAGTTCTTC.

At least ten counts were recorded for this clonotype. The V call is TRBV11-2, the J call TRBJ2-7, with 10 bases identical to TRBD1. The CDR3 is 16 amino acids. J lost 3 bases, V lost 7 bases, and 12 bases had no gene match. Germline values: CDR1 SGHAT, CDR2 FQNNGV. CDR3 coding DNA: TGTGCCAGCACCAACCCGGCCGGACAGGGGGTCTACGAGCAGTACTTC. As protein: CASTNPAGQGVYEQYF.

The rearrangement joins TRBV19 to TRBJ2-3; no clear D gene. CDR1 LNHDA and CDR2 SQIVND come from the germline V gene (reference sequence). This CDR3 comprises 14 residues. V was pared by 7 bases and J by 0 bases, with 11 bases between. The CDR3 protein is CASNMTDSTDTQYF. The CDR3 DNA reads as TGTGCCAGTAATATGACGGACAGCACAGATACGCAGTATTTT.

Comments on this clonotype: Possible read error: a much larger clone is one base away. The chain carries TRBV12-3 or TRBV12-4 and TRBJ1-2; the D gene is possibly TRBD1 (6 bases). This CDR3 is built from 13 residues. The CDR3 here is CASSYSASGGYIF. The CDR3 DNA reads as TGTGCCAGCAGCTATAGCGCCTCGGGGGGCTACATCTTC.

This clonotype has ten or more counts. In nucleotides, the CDR3 is TGCAGCGTTCGATCTATCTACAATGAGCAGTTCTTC. This encodes CSVRSIYNEQFF. The gene calls are TRBV29-1 and TRBJ2-1; D gene unclear. Germline lookup yields CDR1 SQVTM and CDR2 ANQGSEA. The CDR3 covers 12 residues. V was trimmed by 5 bases and J by 3 bases, leaving 8 bases between them.

The V call is TRBV11-3, the J call TRBJ2-1, with D possibly being TRBD2 (6 bases). This CDR3 is 18 amino acids long. V lost 5 bases to trimming and J lost 7 bases, with 27 bases between them. Germline lookup yields CDR1 SGHNT and CDR2 YENEEA. The CDR3 reads CASSPRASTTRKCNEQFF. CDR3 coding DNA: TGTGCCAGCAGCCCACGGGCCTCGACGACTAGGAAGTGTAATGAGCAGTTCTTC.

A remark on this clonotype: The germline gene is not matched at one end of the junction; a read error may be the cause. The J gene is TRBJ2-3, the V gene TRBV5-6; D remains ambiguous. This CDR3 region has 13 residues. Germline assignment: CDR1 SGHDT and CDR2 YYEEEE. Written as DNA, the CDR3 is TGTGCCAACAGCTCGGAGACTGAAGATACGCAATATTTT. It is translated as CANSSETEDTQYF. Supplemented by reference TRBV5-6 and TRBJ2-3, the full variable domain reads DAGVTQSPTHLIKTRGQQVTLRCSPKSGHDTVSWYQQALGQGPQFIFQYYEEEERQRGNFPDRFSGHQFPNYSSELNVNALLLGDSALYLCANSSETEDTQYFGPGTRLTVL.

This chain links TRBV4-1 with TRBJ2-7, with TRBD1 identical over 10 bases. The CDR3 is 15 amino acids. V shed 3 bases and J 3 bases; nucleotides not matched to a gene: 5. Germline lookup yields CDR1 MGHRA and CDR2 YSYEKL. The CDR3 spells CASSHLGQGYYEQYF. In DNA form, the CDR3 reads TGCGCCAGCAGCCACTTGGGACAGGGGTACTACGAGCAGTACTTC.

This clonotype appeared a single time. The junction and the germline gene differ at one end; a read error may be behind it. The chain carries TRBV6-5 and TRBJ1-6, with D perhaps matching TRBD1 (6 bases). The germline V gene has CDR1 MNHEY and CDR2 SVGAGI. This CDR3 has 13 amino acids. CDR3 DNA: TGTGCCAGCAGTTACAATAGGGCAGGGGACCTCCTCTTT. Residues: CASSYNRAGDLLF.

This chain connects TRBV29-1 to TRBJ2-3; tentative D call: TRBD1 (5 bases). This CDR3 comprises 15 residues. CDR1 is SQVTM and CDR2 is ANQGSEA in the germline V gene. V lost 8 bases to trimming and J lost 0 bases, with 18 bases between them. CDR3 sequence (DNA): TGCAGCATTACCCCGAAGGGGCTGAGCACAGATACGCAGTATTTT. Translation gives CSITPKGLSTDTQYF.

V is TRBV6-1 and J is TRBJ1-1, with TRBD1 matching 8 bases. Germline V gives CDR1 MNHNS, CDR2 SASEGT. The CDR3 is made up of 16 amino acids. Trimming removed 6 bases from V and 0 bases from J; junction bases left unmatched: 9. In DNA form, the CDR3 reads TGTGCCAGCAGACTCAGGCAGGGGGCCATGAACACTGAAGCTTTCTTT. Amino acids: CASRLRQGAMNTEAFF.

This clonotype has ten or more counts. The V gene is TRBV29-1, the J gene TRBJ2-7, with TRBD1 matching over 11 bases. The CDR3 is made up of 14 amino acids. With 3 bases clipped from V and 7 bases from J, the junction kept 8 bases outside the gene matches. Per the germline V gene, CDR1 is SQVTM and CDR2 is ANQGSEA. The CDR3 bases are TGCAGCGTTGATAGGACCGGGACAGGGGGTGAGCAGTACTTC. Translating it yields CSVDRTGTGGEQYF.

The chain couples TRBV6-5 to TRBJ2-4, with a tentative D call TRBD1 (6 bases). V gave up 6 bases and J gave up 7 bases, with 19 bases separating them. Germline V gene sequence: CDR1 MNHEY, CDR2 SVGAGI. This CDR3 is built from 15 residues. This chain's CDR3 is CASRAQGLGKNIQYF. The CDR3 DNA is TGTGCCAGCAGGGCCCAGGGGCTGGGCAAGAACATTCAGTACTTC.

V gene TRBV11-3 combines with J gene TRBJ2-7; tentatively, D is TRBD1 (5 bases). There are 12 residues in the CDR3. The germline gives CDR1 SGHNT, CDR2 YENEEA. The CDR3 reads CVTAAGKDEQYF. The CDR3 DNA sequence: TGTGTCACCGCTGCAGGGAAGGACGAGCAGTACTTC.

Remarks on this clonotype: A much larger clone differs from this one at a single base, so this may be a read error. The chain uses TRBV6-6 and TRBJ2-2; a possible D gene is TRBD1 (6 bases). CDR1 is MNHNY, CDR2 SVGAGI, per germline (reference sequence). The CDR3 is made up of 14 amino acids. The CDR3 loop reads CATKNTGNTGEPFF. Here the CDR3 DNA reads TGTGCCACCAAAAACACAGGGAACACCGGGGAGCCGTTTTTT.